The 28 T cell receptor beta chains presented below share a single source sample, sequenced in a study of blood T cell repertoires in COVID-19. TCRdb's copy holds only in-frame clones and misses some; the assay was immunoSEQ multiplex PCR. The table has roughly 280,000 clones, about nine tenths seen once. Material: peripheral blood. These receptors were obtained from a man aged 50 to 60 with acute or convalescent COVID-19.

This rearrangement joins TRBV18 to TRBJ1-2; maybe TRBD1 (5 bases). The CDR3 spans 14 residues. Per germline, CDR1 KGHSH and CDR2 LQKENI. Trimming took 3 bases from V and 2 from J, leaving 10 bases between them. This CDR3 reads CASSPSGDNYGYTF. In DNA form, the CDR3 reads TGTGCCAGCTCACCTTCGGGGGACAACTATGGCTACACCTTC.

The rearrangement links TRBV6-5 to TRBJ2-1, with 7 nucleotides matching TRBD1. The V segment lost 8 bases and the J segment 14 bases; nucleotides outside the gene matches: 18. Germline V lookup: CDR1 MNHEY, CDR2 SVGAGI. The CDR3 loop spans 14 amino acids. This CDR3 reads CASRSGTAPSREFF. Written as DNA, the CDR3 is TGTGCCAGCCGTTCTGGGACAGCTCCGTCCCGGGAGTTCTTC.

V is TRBV11-1 and J is TRBJ1-1; TRBD1 might be the D (5 bases). Trimming shortened V by 2 bases and J by 5 bases, and 12 bases separated the two germline ends. The germline CDR1 and CDR2 sequences are SGHAT and FQDESV (reference sequence). CDR3 length: 14 residues. The DNA of the CDR3 is TGTGCCAGCAGCTTACAAGGGGTAGGAACTGAAGCTTTCTTT. Its translation: CASSLQGVGTEAFF.

Points on this clone: Other DNA sequences in the sample encode the same CDR3. This sequence joins TRBV3-1 (or the pseudogene TRBV3-2) and TRBJ2-1, with D possibly matching TRBD1 (6 bases). The CDR3 consists of 12 residues. Germline loops: CDR1 LGHDT, CDR2 YNNKEL (reference sequence). V lost 6 bases, J lost 9 bases, and 12 bases lay in between. CDR3 DNA: TGTGCCAGCAGTCAGTTAGGGGGTGAGCAGTTCTTC. Its translation: CASSQLGGEQFF.

The rearrangement uses TRBV7-9 and TRBJ1-4; 9 nucleotides line up with TRBD1. CDR1 and CDR2 (germline): SEHNR, FQNEAQ (reference sequence). CDR3 length: 15 amino acids. J lost 7 bases, V lost 4 bases, and 7 bases had no gene match. CDR3 residues: CASSSRTGEGEKLFF. CDR3 nucleotides: TGTGCCAGCAGCTCCCGGACAGGGGAAGGTGAAAAACTGTTTTTT.

This clone showed up just a few times. This chain joins TRBV19 and TRBJ2-7; 10 bases map to TRBD1. Germline V gives CDR1 LNHDA, CDR2 SQIVND (reference sequence). V lost 6 bases, J lost 4 bases, and 9 bases stayed unmatched. CDR3 length: 15 amino acids. The DNA for the CDR3 is TGTGCCAGTAGACCCAGAGGGACAGGGGAATACGAGCAGTACTTC. Amino acids: CASRPRGTGEYEQYF.

As for this clone: This sample also contains other DNA sequences that code for the same CDR3. The gene calls are TRBV6-6 and TRBJ1-2; 8 bases are a match to TRBD1. From germline, CDR1 is MNHNY and CDR2 SVGAGI (reference sequence). V shed 7 bases, J shed 4 bases, and the junction held 8 bases outside the gene matches. The CDR3 totals 14 residues. The CDR3 bases are TGTGCCAGCATGCTGCAGGGGGCATTCTATGGCTACACCTTC. This translates into CASMLQGAFYGYTF.

The V gene is TRBV4-1, the J gene TRBJ1-5; unclear D gene. This CDR3 spans 15 amino acids. V lost 2 bases to trimming and J lost 2 bases, with 10 bases between them. CDR1 is MGHRA and CDR2 is YSYEKL in the germline V gene. The CDR3, as DNA: TGCGCCAGCAGCCAAAACCTAGCGGGCAATCAGCCCCAGCATTTT. It specifies CASSQNLAGNQPQHF.

The count of this clone is one. The rearrangement uses TRBV4-1 and TRBJ1-1, with 8 bases that match TRBD1. Germline lookup yields CDR1 MGHRA and CDR2 YSYEKL. Trimming took 0 bases from V and 6 from J; bases not matched to a gene: 0. There are 13 residues in the CDR3. CDR3 sequence (DNA): TGCGCCAGCAGCCAAGAACAGGGGGCTGAAGCTTTCTTT. Translation gives CASSQEQGAEAFF.

The chain joins TRBV19 to TRBJ1-1, with D possibly being TRBD1 (6 bases). Germline CDR1 reads LNHDA; CDR2 reads SQIVND (reference sequence). The CDR3 runs to 15 residues. The V gene lost 1 base and the J gene lost 7 bases, with 16 bases spanning the gap. This CDR3 is CASSIVAGADSEAFF. The CDR3 DNA follows: TGTGCCAGTAGTATAGTGGCAGGGGCCGACAGTGAAGCTTTCTTT. Looking up the rest from reference TRBV19 and TRBJ1-1 gives the full variable domain: DGGITQSPKYLFRKEGQNVTLSCEQNLNHDAMYWYRQDPGQGLRLIYYSQIVNDFQKGDIAEGYSVSREKKESFPLTVTSAQKNPTAFYLCASSIVAGADSEAFFGQGTRLTVV.

There are a few counts of this clone. The chain is built from TRBV5-1 and TRBJ2-5, with D tentatively TRBD2 (6 bases). With 7 bases removed from V and 5 bases from J, the gap between germline ends came to 18 bases. CDR1 and CDR2 from the germline V gene are SGHRS and YFSETQ. CDR3 length: 14 amino acids. The CDR3 loop reads CASAVSDRGETQYF. CDR3 coding DNA: TGCGCCAGCGCGGTTTCAGACCGGGGGGAGACCCAGTACTTC.

The rearrangement joins TRBV29-1 to TRBJ2-5; perhaps TRBD1 as D (5 bases). Per germline, CDR1 SQVTM and CDR2 ANQGSEA. With 2 bases removed from V and 4 bases from J, the gap between germline ends came to 17 bases. The CDR3 spans 15 residues. The chain's CDR3 is CSVEMSGALGETQYF. The CDR3 nucleotides are TGCAGCGTTGAAATGAGTGGGGCGCTGGGAGAGACCCAGTACTTC.

This sequence joins TRBV5-1 and TRBJ2-5, with TRBD2 matching 13 bases. With V trimmed by 4 bases and J by 2 bases, 17 bases remained unmatched. The CDR3 consists of 20 residues. Germline CDR1 is SGHRS and CDR2 is YFSETQ. CDR3 in amino acids: CASSTLSGTSGAHRQETQYF. The CDR3, as DNA: TGCGCCAGCAGCACGTTATCCGGGACTAGCGGGGCCCACCGTCAAGAGACCCAGTACTTC.

The chain joins TRBV19 to TRBJ1-5; D may be TRBD1 (6 bases). This CDR3 region has 15 residues. V dropped 3 bases and J dropped 0 bases, with 9 bases sitting between them. Germline lookup yields CDR1 LNHDA and CDR2 SQIVND (reference sequence). The DNA for the CDR3 is TGTGCCAGTAGTATCACAGGGAGTAGCAATCAGCCCCAGCATTTT. It codes for CASSITGSSNQPQHF.

The chain recombines TRBV18 with TRBJ1-4; TRBD1 agrees at 8 bases. This CDR3 has 13 amino acids. V shed 4 bases and J 8 bases; nucleotides not matched to a gene: 3. Germline loops: CDR1 KGHSH, CDR2 LQKENI. The CDR3 region is CASSRDRGEKLFF. CDR3 bases: TGTGCCAGCTCACGAGACAGGGGAGAAAAACTGTTTTTT.

The V gene is TRBV5-1, the J gene TRBJ1-1; perhaps TRBD1 as D (6 bases). There are 15 residues in the CDR3. Germline-derived CDR1 and CDR2 are SGHRS and YFSETQ. The V end was cut by 4 bases, the J end by 1 base, with 14 bases between. CDR3 sequence (DNA): TGCGCCAGCAGCGCCTATCCACAGGGGAACACTGAAGCTTTCTTT. Protein sequence: CASSAYPQGNTEAFF.

The chain carries TRBV3-1 (or the pseudogene TRBV3-2) and TRBJ1-3; a weak D match, TRBD1 (6 bases). Trimming stripped 5 bases from V and 3 bases from J, with 11 bases between. Germline V CDR1 and CDR2: LGHDT, YNNKEL (reference sequence). This CDR3 has 14 amino acids. This CDR3 is CASSTGGHGNTIYF. DNA for the CDR3: TGTGCCAGCAGCACGGGGGGGCATGGAAACACCATATATTTT.

V gene TRBV6-5 combines with J gene TRBJ2-2, with 10 nucleotides matching TRBD1. Germline values: CDR1 MNHEY, CDR2 SVGAGI. The CDR3 sequence is 15 residues long. J gave up 6 bases and V 6 bases, and 7 bases lay outside the gene matches. CDR3 in amino acids: CASRRQGATSGELFF. In nucleotides, the CDR3 is TGTGCCAGCAGACGACAGGGGGCGACTTCCGGGGAGCTGTTTTTT.

This chain links TRBV6-5 with TRBJ2-3; 8 bases map to TRBD1. The CDR3 is made up of 13 amino acids. J lost 5 bases, V lost 2 bases, and 0 bases had no gene match. Germline V gene sequence: CDR1 MNHEY, CDR2 SVGAGI. As DNA, the CDR3 is TGTGCCAGCAGTTACACAGGGGGAGATACGCAGTATTTT. Amino acids: CASSYTGGDTQYF.

The chain combines TRBV9 with TRBJ2-7; 8 nucleotides agree with TRBD1. This CDR3 is 15 amino acids long. After removal of 0 bases from V and 5 bases from J, the junction contained 7 bases not matched to a gene. CDR1 and CDR2 from the germline V gene are SGDLS and YYNGEE. The CDR3 region has the DNA TGTGCCAGCAGCGTAGAAGGACAGGGACAGAACGAGCAGTACTTC. This codes for CASSVEGQGQNEQYF.

The rearrangement links TRBV5-1 to TRBJ2-2, with D perhaps matching TRBD1 (6 bases). The V gene's germline CDR1 is SGHRS and CDR2 YFSETQ. Trimming pared 0 bases from V and 4 bases from J, leaving 16 bases between. The CDR3 length is 17 residues. The CDR3 nucleotides are TGCGCCAGCAGCTTGGGGCCCCCAGGGGTGAGCACCGGGGAGCTGTTTTTT. This sequence encodes CASSLGPPGVSTGELFF.

This clone came up once. The rearrangement uses TRBV12-5 and TRBJ2-3; a weak D match, TRBD2 (6 bases). CDR3 length equals 12 residues. Trimming pared 4 bases from V and 5 bases from J, leaving 7 bases between. In germline, CDR1 is LGHNT, CDR2 FRNRAP. The CDR3 loop is CASGSEGDTQYF. The CDR3 coding sequence is TGTGCTAGTGGTTCGGAGGGAGATACGCAGTATTTT.

As for this clone: At one end the junction does not follow the germline gene, possibly because of a read error. The chain links TRBV7-9 to TRBJ2-1; perhaps TRBD2 as D (5 bases). Germline assignment: CDR1 SEHNR and CDR2 FQNEAQ (reference sequence). The CDR3 runs to 14 residues. For the CDR3, the DNA is TGTGCCAGCACCTTAGCGACATCCTACAATGAGCAGTTCTTC. Translating it yields CASTLATSYNEQFF.

This rearrangement joins TRBV7-9 to TRBJ1-1; tentative D call: TRBD1 (6 bases). The CDR3 spans 15 residues. The V and J ends lost 5 bases and 6 bases respectively, with 19 bases between them. Germline-derived CDR1 and CDR2 are SEHNR and FQNEAQ (reference sequence). The CDR3 DNA reads TGTGCCAGCAGCGACCCGAGGGGGGGCGAATCTGAAGCTTTCTTT. It specifies CASSDPRGGESEAFF.

This clone has a single count. The chain employs TRBV5-1 and TRBJ1-6; perhaps TRBD1 as D (5 bases). The germline gives CDR1 SGHRS, CDR2 YFSETQ. The CDR3 sequence is 16 residues long. V was pared by 4 bases and J by 4 bases, with 15 bases between. CDR3 DNA: TGCGCCAGCAGCGGGAGGGGCAGGGAGTATAATTCACCCCTCCACTTT. Its protein is CASSGRGREYNSPLHF.

The chain recombines TRBV7-9 with TRBJ2-1; possibly TRBD1 for D (5 bases). CDR3 length equals 15 residues. The germline V and J ends were trimmed by 5 bases and 3 bases, with 14 bases remaining between them. CDR1 and CDR2 from the germline V gene are SEHNR and FQNEAQ (reference sequence). In nucleotides, the CDR3 is TGTGCCAGCAGCCCCCGTGGCAGGGACTACAATGAGCAGTTCTTC. This translates into CASSPRGRDYNEQFF.

This chain links TRBV7-9 with TRBJ2-6; 7 bases are shared with TRBD1. J gave up 4 bases and V 0 bases, and 12 bases lay outside the gene matches. The CDR3 loop spans 19 amino acids. The germline V gene encodes CDR1 SEHNR and CDR2 FQNEAQ (reference sequence). This CDR3 reads CASSLAWDSGPGGANVLTF. DNA of the CDR3: TGTGCCAGCAGCTTAGCGTGGGACAGCGGCCCGGGGGGGGCCAACGTCCTGACTTTC.

The chain carries TRBV10-2 and TRBJ2-7; 8 bases agree with TRBD1. With V trimmed by 10 bases and J by 1 base, 12 bases remained unmatched. Germline CDR1 is WSHSY and CDR2 is SAAADI. This CDR3 comprises 15 residues. The CDR3 DNA is TGCGCCATCCAGTCATCAGGGGGCAGTTCCTACGAGCAGTACTTC. This codes for CAIQSSGGSSYEQYF.